This T cell receptor beta chain derives from a study of PD-L1 blockade in urothelial cancer. Germline V gene lookup returns CDR1 SGHTA and CDR2 FQGNSA. CDR3 length equals 17 residues. The ends were cut back, 1 base at V and 0 bases at J, with 13 bases in the middle. Sequencing used immunoSEQ multiplex PCR; TCRdb keeps in-frame clones, though not all of them. Here the sample spans approximately 50,000 clones, more than 70% being singletons. Stated time point: peripheral blood 6 weeks after treatment start. This TCR was recovered from a man aged 55 to 70 with urothelial cancer. The gene calls are TRBV7-2 and TRBJ1-3; D uncertain. Sequenced material: PBMCs, taken around atezolizumab (anti-PD-L1) treatment. In DNA form, the CDR3 reads TGTGCCAGCAGCTTAGTACCGCCAGGAAGCTCTGGAAACACCATATATTTT. Amino acids: CASSLVPPGSSGNTIYF.